This T cell receptor (beta chain) was sequenced in a study of vaccination and CD4 T cells after COVID-19. Looking at the study overall: Nasal swab PCR showed SARS-CoV-2 in convalescent patients, several with mild and one with severe disease. Once vaccinated, a few convalescent patients provided samples at day 14 and again at days 161 to 241 post-vaccination.

As to this clonotype: The antigen remains unidentified.

Time point denoted: late sampling 161 to 241 days after vaccination in three convalescent patients. As to treatment: approximately 11-day PBMC culture with coronavirus spike peptide pools or control peptides (ViraFEST assay). At days 3 and 7, half the medium was exchanged for fresh IL-2 medium. The CDR3 extends over 12 amino acids. The ends were cut back, 4 bases at V and 0 bases at J, with 4 bases in the middle. Looked up from germline, CDR1 is SGHVS and CDR2 is FQNEAQ. Cultured CD4+ T-cell DNA underwent Oncomine TCR Beta short-read sequencing. TCRdb itself ran the PCR reads through MiXCR, one entry per CDR3 protein. The sample consists of 25,000 or so distinct CDR3 sequences, approximately 40% of them appearing once. Overall study results and limits: In convalescent patients, a median approximately 90% of post-vaccine SARS-CoV-2-reactive clones appeared only after vaccination.

The gene calls are TRBV7-8 and TRBJ2-7, with D unclear. The TCR was taken from a human donor who had recovered from COVID-19. This material consisted of CD4+ T cells from blood, cultured in vitro, taken about 7 months after SARS-CoV-2 vaccination. The CDR3 bases are TGTGCCAGCAGCTACCTCTCCTACGAGCAGTACTTC. Its protein product is CASSYLSYEQYF.